A single sample is the source of the 11 T cell receptor beta chains below, sequenced in a study of human T cells and chemical hapten exposure. Stated time point: patch test 1, 2 weeks after DPC sensitization. The treatment denotes: therapeutic diphenylcyclopropenone sensitization with weekly scalp DPC. MiXCR, run by TCRdb on the RACE reads, gives a single entry per CDR3 protein. Among fewer than 100,000 distinct CDR3 sequences listed, roughly 10% were seen once. The sample was whole blood, taken in connection with sensitization to the hapten diphenylcyclopropenone (DPC). Receptor source: a woman aged 55-70 years with alopecia areata. Some clones in this sample may be carry-over from other donors' samples.

At least ten counts were recorded for this clonotype. This chain uses TRBV18 with TRBJ2-1; 10 bases map to TRBD2. The junction had 4 bases not matched to a gene; V was cut back by 3 bases and J by 2 bases. CDR3 length: 16 residues. Germline CDR1 KGHSH, CDR2 LQKENI. CDR3 DNA sequence: TGTGCCAGCTCACCTCCTAGCGGGGGACCCTACAATGAGCAGTTCTTC. Encoded protein: CASSPPSGGPYNEQFF.

This clonotype was counted only a few times. The chain combines TRBV11-3 with TRBJ1-1; D is unclear. Germline V gives CDR1 SGHNT, CDR2 YENEEA. V was pared by 5 bases and J by 0 bases, with 7 bases between. The CDR3 covers 13 residues. For the CDR3, the DNA is TGTGCCAGCAGCCGCAGGATGAACACTGAAGCTTTCTTT. This encodes CASSRRMNTEAFF.

The table lists this clonotype with many counts. The rearrangement uses TRBV7-6 and TRBJ2-7; 12 bases map to TRBD1. V dropped 4 bases and J dropped 7; count of bases not matched to a gene: 11. Germline V gene data show CDR1 as SGHVS and CDR2 as FNYEAQ. This CDR3 is 16 amino acids long. In DNA form, the CDR3 reads TGTGCCAGCAGCTCCAGGCCGGGACAGGGGGCGGGGGAGCAGTACTTC. Protein product: CASSSRPGQGAGEQYF.

V and J are TRBV10-3 and TRBJ2-7, with TRBD1 matching 8 bases. There are 13 residues in the CDR3. CDR1 and CDR2 from the germline V gene are ENHRY and SYGVKD. J lost 3 bases, V lost 6 bases, and 4 bases had no gene match. CDR3 loop: CAISLTGDYEQYF. For the CDR3, the DNA is TGTGCCATCAGCCTGACAGGGGACTACGAGCAGTACTTC.

This clonotype showed up many times. CDR3 DNA sequence: TGTGCCAGCGCCCGGACTAGTGTTTCCTACAATGAGCAGTTCTTC. Translation: CASARTSVSYNEQFF. The rearrangement uses TRBV7-3 and TRBJ2-1, with 7 bases matching TRBD2. Germline values: CDR1 SGHTA, CDR2 FQGTGA. This CDR3 contains 15 residues. The V and J ends lost 8 bases and 1 base, in that order; junction bases with no gene match: 8.

This clonotype has more than one count but fewer than ten. The chain couples TRBV27 to TRBJ2-3; D not resolved. CDR1 is MNHEY, CDR2 SMNVEV, per germline (reference sequence). The germline V and J ends were trimmed by 6 bases and 0 bases, with 16 bases remaining between them. The CDR3 is 16 residues long. The CDR3 spells CASRGAPFRSTDTQYF. The CDR3 DNA sequence: TGTGCCAGCAGAGGCGCCCCTTTCCGTAGCACAGATACGCAGTATTTT.

This clonotype appeared a few times. The chain joins TRBV6-6 to TRBJ2-3; D is uncertain. Trimming cost V 7 bases and J 10 bases, with 15 bases left between them. Germline values: CDR1 MNHNY, CDR2 SVGAGI (reference sequence). The CDR3 is made up of 12 amino acids. CDR3 DNA sequence: TGTGCCAGCACCGAGGACCCTGGGGCGCAGTATTTT. Its translation is CASTEDPGAQYF.

This clonotype has ten or more counts. This chain links TRBV6-6 with TRBJ1-5; 7 bases align to TRBD1. The CDR3 runs 14 residues. After removal of 7 bases from V and 2 bases from J, the junction contained 5 bases not matched to a gene. Germline V gene sequence: CDR1 MNHNY, CDR2 SVGAGI (reference sequence). The CDR3 protein is CASNTGDGNQPQHF. CDR3 DNA: TGTGCCAGCAATACAGGGGATGGCAATCAGCCCCAGCATTTT.

V and J are TRBV5-4 and TRBJ2-1; D is uncertain. CDR3 length: 12 residues. Trimming removed 5 bases from V and 9 bases from J, with 12 bases in between. The germline V gene has CDR1 SGHNT and CDR2 YYREEE (reference sequence). CDR3 in amino acids: CASRPARGEQFF. CDR3 in DNA: TGTGCCAGCAGACCGGCCCGAGGTGAGCAGTTCTTC.

This clonotype was observed a few times. The chain couples TRBV24-1 to TRBJ2-5; 8 nucleotides line up with TRBD2. The CDR3 consists of 13 residues. CDR1 is KGHDR, CDR2 SFDVKD, per germline. Unmatched junction bases numbered 4, after V lost 6 bases and J lost 5 bases. CDR3 in DNA: TGTGCCACCAGTTCTCCTAGCGGGGAGACCCAGTACTTC. Translated, it gives CATSSPSGETQYF.

This clonotype was counted ten times or more. The gene calls are TRBV7-8 and TRBJ1-4, with TRBD1 matching 7 bases. V lost 4 bases, J lost 0 bases, and 5 bases stayed unmatched. The CDR3 is 16 residues long. From germline, CDR1 is SGHVS and CDR2 FQNEAQ. The DNA of the CDR3 is TGTGCCAGCAGCTCGGGACAGACCCCAACTAATGAAAAACTGTTTTTT. It codes for CASSSGQTPTNEKLFF.